This T cell receptor beta chain was recorded in a study of cytomegalovirus exposure and HLA in healthy donors. Study context: HLA-typed donors were the source of tens of millions of unique TCRs held in an early data release. Findings and caveats of the study: A later analysis associated some 16,000 TCR beta sequences with HLA alleles at a 0.05 false discovery rate. Compared with the roughly 730-donor mean, an Asian-associated ancestry cluster reportedly had fewer N-insertions, according to a later analysis.

The ends lost 6 bases at V and 5 bases at J; junction bases unmatched: 10. The CDR3 is made up of 15 amino acids. Germline CDR1 is SGHDN and CDR2 is FVKESK. Comment on this clone: As yet, its antigen is unknown.

PCR amplification relied on 60 Vbeta primers (plus 13 Jbeta primers). Repertoires were generated with immunoSEQ multiplex PCR, while TCRdb's copy carries only in-frame clones and drops some. In the table there are 75,000 to 90,000 clones, around 68% of which are singletons. Healthy donors of bone marrow made up the group. The sequenced sample was PBMCs. The receptor was derived from a woman in her 40s in good health and CMV-seropositive. The rearrangement links TRBV14 to TRBJ2-7, with 10 bases aligning to TRBD2. This CDR3 reads CASSRLGTSDDEQYF. The CDR3 coding sequence is TGTGCCAGCAGTCGTCTCGGGACTAGCGACGACGAGCAGTACTTC.